This T cell receptor beta chain was sequenced for a study of vaccination effects on CD4 cells after COVID-19. V lost 6 bases and J 8 bases, leaving 10 bases between the germline ends. The length of the CDR3 is 11 residues. The V gene's germline CDR1 is LNHDA and CDR2 SQIVND (reference sequence). Worth noting for this clone: The antigen remains unidentified.

Profiled with immunoSEQ multiplex PCR; TCRdb holds only in-frame clones, not every one. Of around 45,000 clones listed, about 70% are singletons. Researchers isolated CD4+ T cells once approximately ten days of culture had elapsed. On day 3 and again on day 7, half the medium was replaced with IL-2 medium. This clonotype was obtained from a human donor who had a prior SARS-CoV-2 infection. The chain has TRBV19 and TRBJ1-2; D uncertain. Specimen: CD4+ T cells from PBMCs cultured without peptide, collected before COVID-19 vaccination. For the CDR3, the DNA is TGTGCCAGTAGCTGGCAGGCCGGCTACACCTTC. Its translation is CASSWQAGYTF.